These 5 T cell receptor beta chains were sequenced from one sample in a study of blood T cell repertoires in COVID-19. TCRdb's copy holds only in-frame clones and misses some; the assay was immunoSEQ multiplex PCR. The repertoire includes 130,000 or so clones, 84% of them detected once, and about 2.4% sits in the top ten. The sequenced sample was PBMCs or T cells enriched from blood (not recorded which). The source is a man aged 40-55 years with acute COVID-19.

The chain carries TRBV21-1 and TRBJ2-2; the table's TRBD2 call for D was not verified on the DNA. TRBV21-1 is noted as a pseudogene. The length of the CDR3 is 13 residues. The CDR3 DNA is TGTGCCAGCAGCAACGCGGACACCGGGGAGCTGTTTTTT. Amino acid sequence: CASSNADTGELFF.

V and J are TRBV6-5 and TRBJ2-1, with D tentatively TRBD2 (5 bases). The CDR3 extends over 14 amino acids. V lost 2 bases and J 5 bases, leaving 10 bases between the germline ends. Germline loops: CDR1 MNHEY, CDR2 SVGAGI. CDR3 DNA: TGTGCCAGCAGTTACGAGGGTACCCACAATGAGCAGTTCTTC. It is translated as CASSYEGTHNEQFF.

V usage is TRBV5-1 and J usage is TRBJ1-2; weak D call: TRBD1 (6 bases). CDR3 length: 14 amino acids. The germline CDR1 and CDR2 sequences are SGHRS and YFSETQ. The V end lost 7 bases, the J end lost 2 bases, and 15 bases lay between the germline ends. In DNA form, the CDR3 reads TGCGCCAGCGGACTCCTCGGGACAAACTATGGCTACACCTTC. Translating it yields CASGLLGTNYGYTF.

The chain carries TRBV5-8 and TRBJ1-4, with D possibly being TRBD1 (6 bases). CDR1 SGHTS and CDR2 YDEGEE come from the germline V gene. The CDR3 is 14 amino acids. The ends were cut back, 1 base at V and 4 bases at J, with 8 bases in the middle. The CDR3 nucleotides are TGTGCCAGCAGCTTGTGGACAGATAATGAAAAACTGTTTTTT. This gives the protein CASSLWTDNEKLFF.

The table lists this clone with a few counts. The chain couples TRBV6-5 to TRBJ1-5, with D unclear. The CDR3 has 13 amino acids. V was clipped by 6 bases and J by 7 bases, with 13 bases between them. Germline-derived CDR1 and CDR2 are MNHEY and SVGAGI. The CDR3 DNA sequence: TGTGCCAGCAGCCCAGGCTATCAGCAGCCCCAGCATTTT. Translating it yields CASSPGYQQPQHF.